Only a few counts were recorded for the clone carrying this TCR beta chain. Assembly of TCR beta libraries relied on iRepertoire HTBI primers together with Arm-PCR of CDR3 regions. Original processing methods: The identification of 62 TRBV and roughly 15 TRBJ segments was made across samples. Using its own MiXCR run on the multiplex PCR reads, TCRdb lists one record per CDR3 protein. It is TCRdb's table, rather than the study itself, that gives the V and J calls and clone size. The sample records 450,000 to 700,000 distinct CDR3 sequences, roughly 14% being singletons. The data were obtained in a study of regulatory T cells in long-lasting Graves disease. Trimming shortened V by 7 bases and J by 5 bases, and 8 bases separated the two germline ends. Germline assignment: CDR1 LNHDA and CDR2 SQIVND (reference sequence). The CDR3 has 11 amino acids. Time point here: newly diagnosed GD, antithyroid drugs for less than 3 months. PBMCs were the source of the RNA used for TCR sequencing. American Thyroid Association guidelines defined Graves' disease diagnosis.

These data also featured in a second study, about T cells in Graves' hyperthyroidism and ophthalmopathy. As that study records: Newly diagnosed hyperthyroidism, duration under 2 months, in patients aged 18 to 65. The study excluded patients with uncontrolled infection, other autoimmune disease, pregnancy or lactation.

The input for sequencing was peripheral blood mononuclear cells (PBMCs), taken at new diagnosis, from a patient treated with antithyroid drugs. This chain connects TRBV19 to TRBJ1-1; no firm D call. The receptor was isolated from a man aged 30-40 years with Graves disease. Written as DNA, the CDR3 is TGTGCCAGTAAGGAGGGAACTGAAGCTTTCTTT. Protein: CASKEGTEAFF.